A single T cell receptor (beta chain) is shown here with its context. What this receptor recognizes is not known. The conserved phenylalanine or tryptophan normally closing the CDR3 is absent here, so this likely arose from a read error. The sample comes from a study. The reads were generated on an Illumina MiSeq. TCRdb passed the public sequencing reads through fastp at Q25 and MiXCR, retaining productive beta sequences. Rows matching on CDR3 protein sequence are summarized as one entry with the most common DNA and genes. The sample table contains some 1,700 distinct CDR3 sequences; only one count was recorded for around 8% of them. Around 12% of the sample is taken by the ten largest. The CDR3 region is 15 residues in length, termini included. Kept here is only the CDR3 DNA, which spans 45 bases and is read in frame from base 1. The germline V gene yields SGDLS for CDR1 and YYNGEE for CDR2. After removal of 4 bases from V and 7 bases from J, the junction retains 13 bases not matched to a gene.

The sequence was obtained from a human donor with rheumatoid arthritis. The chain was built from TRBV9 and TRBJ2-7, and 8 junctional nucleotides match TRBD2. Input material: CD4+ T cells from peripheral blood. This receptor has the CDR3 CASSPREAGASEQYY. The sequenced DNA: TGTGCCAGCAGCCCGAGGGAAGCGGGGGCGAGTGAGCAGTACTAC.